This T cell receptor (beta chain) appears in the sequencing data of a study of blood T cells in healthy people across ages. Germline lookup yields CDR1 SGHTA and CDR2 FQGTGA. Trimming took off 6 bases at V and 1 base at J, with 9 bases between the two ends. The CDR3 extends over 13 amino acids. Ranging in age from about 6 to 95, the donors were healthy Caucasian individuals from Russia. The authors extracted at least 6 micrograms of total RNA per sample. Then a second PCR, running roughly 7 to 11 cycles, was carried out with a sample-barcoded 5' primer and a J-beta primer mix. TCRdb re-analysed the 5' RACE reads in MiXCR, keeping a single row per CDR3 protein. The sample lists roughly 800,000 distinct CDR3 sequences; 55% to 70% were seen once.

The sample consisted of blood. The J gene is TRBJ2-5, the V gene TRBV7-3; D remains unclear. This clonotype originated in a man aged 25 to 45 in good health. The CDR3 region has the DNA TGTGCCAGCAGTCCGGACGCCCAAGAGACCCAGTACTTC. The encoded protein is CASSPDAQETQYF.